The subject of this entry is one T cell receptor (beta chain). Antigen unknown. Germline values: CDR1 SGHDN, CDR2 FVKESK. With 0 bases clipped from V and 0 bases from J, the junction kept 3 bases outside the gene matches. The length of the CDR3 is 16 residues. This sample was taken from a study of cytomegalovirus exposure and HLA in healthy donors. Study-wide results and limits: The classifier reportedly diagnosed cytomegalovirus status with high specificity and sensitivity. Cytomegalovirus association was assigned to approximately 180 TCR beta chains. Clusters of TCRs from the first cohort tended to co-occur in the roughly 120 validation repertoires (as a later analysis found).

Using immunoSEQ multiplex PCR, the repertoire was profiled, and TCRdb retains in-frame clones only, with some absent. Here the sample spans approximately 270,000 clones, around 90% being singletons. This receptor was obtained from a woman between 18 and 29 years old in good health and CMV-seronegative. The sequenced sample was PBMCs. The chain has TRBV14 and TRBJ2-5; 8 positions agree with TRBD2. CDR3 coding DNA: TGTGCCAGCAGCCAAGATAGCGGGACATACCAAGAGACCCAGTACTTC. Translation: CASSQDSGTYQETQYF.